The T cell receptor beta chain under discussion was sequenced for a study of blood T cell repertoires in COVID-19. CDR3 length: 12 amino acids. Germline V gene data show CDR1 as SNHLY and CDR2 as FYNNEI. Trimming removed 2 bases at V and 6 bases at J, with 6 bases between. Repertoires were generated with immunoSEQ multiplex PCR, while TCRdb's copy carries only in-frame clones and drops some. The sample lists around 120,000 clones, almost 80% occurring once. The receptor comes from a human donor in a cohort sampled during active COVID-19. Input material: peripheral blood. The rearrangement joins TRBV2 to TRBJ2-3; D is ambiguous. This chain's CDR3 is CASSELGDTQYF. The CDR3 region has the DNA TGTGCCAGCAGTGAACTAGGCGATACGCAGTATTTT. Supplemented by reference TRBV2 and TRBJ2-3, the full variable domain reads EPEVTQTPSHQVTQMGQEVILRCVPISNHLYFYWYRQILGQKVEFLVSFYNNEISEKSEIFDDQFSVERPDGSNFTLKIRSTKLEDSAMYFCASSELGDTQYFGPGTRLTVL.